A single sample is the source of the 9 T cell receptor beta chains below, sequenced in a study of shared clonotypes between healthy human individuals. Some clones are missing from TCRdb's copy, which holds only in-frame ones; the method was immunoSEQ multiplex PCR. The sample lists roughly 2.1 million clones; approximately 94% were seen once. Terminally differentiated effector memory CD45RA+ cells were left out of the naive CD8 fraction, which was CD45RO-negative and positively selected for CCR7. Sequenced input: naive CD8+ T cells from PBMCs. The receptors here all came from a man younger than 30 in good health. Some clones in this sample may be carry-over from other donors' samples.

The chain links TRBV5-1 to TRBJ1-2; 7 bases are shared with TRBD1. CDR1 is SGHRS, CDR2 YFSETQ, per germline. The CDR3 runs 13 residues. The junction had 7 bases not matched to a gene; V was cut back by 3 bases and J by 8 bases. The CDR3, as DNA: TGCGCCAGCAGCTCTACAGGGGCTGAAGGCTACACCTTC. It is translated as CASSSTGAEGYTF.

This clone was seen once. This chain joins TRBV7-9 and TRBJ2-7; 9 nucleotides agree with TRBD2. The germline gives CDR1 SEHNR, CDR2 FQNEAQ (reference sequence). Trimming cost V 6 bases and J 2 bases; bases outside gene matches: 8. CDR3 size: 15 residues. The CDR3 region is CASSSHSGGTYEQYF. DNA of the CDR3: TGTGCCAGCAGTTCCCATAGCGGGGGCACCTACGAGCAGTACTTC.

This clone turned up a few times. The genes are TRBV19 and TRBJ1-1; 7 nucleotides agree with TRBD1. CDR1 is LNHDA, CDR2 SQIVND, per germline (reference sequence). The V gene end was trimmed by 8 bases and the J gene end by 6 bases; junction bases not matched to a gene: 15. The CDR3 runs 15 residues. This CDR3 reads CASHTPPWTGPEAFF. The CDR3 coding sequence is TGTGCCAGTCACACACCGCCGTGGACAGGTCCTGAAGCTTTCTTT.

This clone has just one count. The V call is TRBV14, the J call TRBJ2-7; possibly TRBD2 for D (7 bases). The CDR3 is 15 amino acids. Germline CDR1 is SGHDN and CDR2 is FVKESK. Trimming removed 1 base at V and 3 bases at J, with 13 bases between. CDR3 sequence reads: CASSQAGGDNYEQYF. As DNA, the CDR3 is TGTGCCAGCAGCCAAGCGGGGGGCGACAACTACGAGCAGTACTTC.

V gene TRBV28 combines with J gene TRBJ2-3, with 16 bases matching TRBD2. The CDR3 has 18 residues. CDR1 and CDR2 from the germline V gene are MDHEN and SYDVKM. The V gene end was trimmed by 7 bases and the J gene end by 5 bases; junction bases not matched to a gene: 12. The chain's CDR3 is CASKPAGTSGRAEDTQYF. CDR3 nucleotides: TGTGCCAGCAAGCCAGCTGGGACTAGCGGGAGGGCCGAAGATACGCAGTATTTT.

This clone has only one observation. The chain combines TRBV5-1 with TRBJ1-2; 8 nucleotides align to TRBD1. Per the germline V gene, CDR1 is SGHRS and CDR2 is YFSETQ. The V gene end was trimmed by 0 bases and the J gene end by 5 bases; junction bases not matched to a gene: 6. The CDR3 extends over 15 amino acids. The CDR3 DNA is TGCGCCAGCAGCTTGGCCTCTGGACAGGGTTATGGCTACACCTTC. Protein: CASSLASGQGYGYTF.

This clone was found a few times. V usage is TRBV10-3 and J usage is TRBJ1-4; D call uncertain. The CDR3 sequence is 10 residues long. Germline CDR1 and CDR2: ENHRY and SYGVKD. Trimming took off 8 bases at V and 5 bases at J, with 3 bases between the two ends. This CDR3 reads CAIGNEKLFF. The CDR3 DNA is TGTGCCATCGGAAATGAAAAACTGTTTTTT.

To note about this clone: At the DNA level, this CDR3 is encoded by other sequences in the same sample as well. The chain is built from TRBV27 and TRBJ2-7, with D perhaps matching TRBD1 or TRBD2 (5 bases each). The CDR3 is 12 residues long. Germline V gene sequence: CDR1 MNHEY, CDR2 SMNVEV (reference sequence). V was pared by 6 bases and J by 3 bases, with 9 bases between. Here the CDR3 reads CASSPGSYEQYF. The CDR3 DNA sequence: TGTGCCAGCAGCCCAGGGAGCTACGAGCAGTACTTC.

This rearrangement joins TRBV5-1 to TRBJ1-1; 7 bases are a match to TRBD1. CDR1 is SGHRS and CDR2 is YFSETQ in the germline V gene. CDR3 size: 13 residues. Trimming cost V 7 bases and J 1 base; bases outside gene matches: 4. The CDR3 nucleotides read TGCGCCAGCGGAGACAGGGAGAACACTGAAGCTTTCTTT. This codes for CASGDRENTEAFF.